This is a list of T cell receptor beta chains from one sample in a study of blood T cell repertoires in COVID-19. Assay: immunoSEQ multiplex PCR; the TCRdb copy retains only in-frame clones and omits some. Here the sample spans 65,000 to 90,000 clones, 60% to 80% being singletons. Sequencing used peripheral blood. These receptors all stem from an older man with COVID-19, enrolled during active disease. Both conserved end residues are part of each CDR3. Fields, in order: CDR3 length, clone size, D gene, J gene, V gene, CDR3 protein, CDR3 DNA. D genes are given only for firm matches. Size values are once, few and many counts, or a class for expanded clones, and some rows have none.

>13|NA|TRBD1|TRBJ1-1|TRBV7-2
CASSPGQGARAFF
TGTGCCAGCAGCCCAGGACAGGGGGCGAGAGCTTTCTTT
>11|NA|NA|TRBJ2-7|TRBV20-1
CSAIRVSEQYF
TGCAGTGCTATCAGGGTCTCCGAGCAGTACTTC
>17|NA|NA|TRBJ1-1|TRBV5-1
CASSLGPGGPVGTEAFF
TGCGCCAGCAGCTTGGGTCCGGGGGGGCCGGTGGGCACTGAAGCTTTCTTT
>13|few|NA|TRBJ2-5|TRBV15
CATSNRAGETQYF
TGTGCCACCAGCAACAGGGCCGGGGAGACCCAGTACTTC
>15|NA|NA|TRBJ2-2|TRBV19
CASSIPGVNTGELFF
TGTGCCAGTAGTATCCCAGGGGTAAACACCGGGGAGCTGTTTTTT
>15|NA|NA|TRBJ2-1|TRBV7-2
CASSLDGGSYNEQFF
TGTGCCAGCAGCTTAGACGGGGGCTCCTACAATGAGCAGTTCTTC
>11|NA|NA|TRBJ1-1|TRBV12-3/TRBV12-4
CASTRGTEAFF
TGTGCCAGCACGAGGGGGACTGAAGCTTTCTTT
>17|NA|NA|TRBJ2-1|TRBV5-6
CASSRSQGHSSYFEQFF
TGTGCCAGCAGCCGTTCGCAGGGCCATTCCTCCTACTTTGAGCAGTTCTTC
>13|once|NA|TRBJ2-5|TRBV12-5
CASARAPQETQYF
TGTGCTAGTGCACGAGCACCCCAAGAGACCCAGTACTTC
>16|NA|NA|TRBJ2-7|TRBV27
CASSTFISPGSYEQYF
TGTGCCAGCAGTACTTTTATCTCGCCGGGTTCCTACGAGCAGTACTTC
>15|once|TRBD1|TRBJ2-3|TRBV9
CASSTTTGGADTQYF
TGTGCCAGCAGCACCACGACAGGGGGCGCAGATACGCAGTATTTT
>15|NA|TRBD2|TRBJ2-7|TRBV7-6
CASSLEGLSSYEQYF
TGTGCCAGCAGCTTAGAGGGACTAAGCTCCTACGAGCAGTACTTC
>16|NA|NA|TRBJ2-7|TRBV28
CASYRSSVWGAYEQYF
TGTGCCAGCTACAGATCGTCAGTTTGGGGAGCCTACGAGCAGTACTTC
>15|NA|TRBD2|TRBJ2-1|TRBV9
CASSVATSGYNEQFF
TGTGCCAGCAGCGTAGCTACTAGCGGGTACAATGAGCAGTTCTTC
>16|once|TRBD1|TRBJ1-1|TRBV3-1/TRBV3-2
CASSRRGEGANTEAFF
TGTGCCAGCAGCCGTAGGGGCGAGGGGGCGAACACTGAAGCTTTCTTT
>14|NA|TRBD1|TRBJ1-1|TRBV30
CAWSGTGGNTEAFF
TGTGCCTGGAGTGGGACAGGGGGGAACACTGAAGCTTTCTTT
>12|NA|NA|TRBJ1-3|TRBV29-1
CSVDLSGNTIYF
TGCAGCGTTGACCTATCTGGAAACACCATATATTTT
>12|NA|NA|TRBJ2-7|TRBV4-2
CASSRTRVEQYF
TGTGCCAGCAGCCGTACGAGGGTCGAGCAGTACTTC
>15|few|TRBD1|TRBJ1-2|TRBV25-1
CASSGPTGFKGGYTF
TGTGCCAGCAGTGGCCCGACAGGGTTCAAAGGAGGCTACACCTTC
>13|NA|NA|TRBJ1-2|TRBV29-1
CSVQGSGLGGYTF
TGCAGCGTTCAGGGGTCGGGGCTAGGTGGCTACACCTTC
>13|NA|NA|TRBJ1-5|TRBV27
CASSYRDNQPQHF
TGCGCCAGCAGTTACCGGGACAATCAGCCCCAGCATTTT
>15|NA|TRBD2|TRBJ2-2|TRBV2
CASTGTRPNTGELFF
TGTGCCAGCACCGGGACTAGACCGAACACCGGGGAGCTGTTTTTT
>14|NA|TRBD1|TRBJ1-2|TRBV6-6
CASSKTGGNYGYTF
TGTGCCAGCAGCAAGACAGGGGGTAACTATGGCTACACCTTC
>14|NA|NA|TRBJ1-2|TRBV3-1/TRBV3-2
CASSFRPGNYGYTF
TGTGCCAGCAGCTTCAGGCCAGGGAACTATGGCTACACCTTC
>15|NA|TRBD2|TRBJ2-1|TRBV7-2
CATKGGRASKNEQFF
TGTGCCACAAAGGGCGGGAGGGCCTCTAAGAATGAGCAGTTCTTC
>15|once|TRBD2|TRBJ2-3|TRBV30
CAWSEVASGTDTQYF
TGTGCCTGGAGCGAAGTGGCTAGCGGGACAGATACGCAGTATTTT
>16|NA|NA|TRBJ1-2|TRBV19
CASSMPRDGGVSGYTF
TGTGCCAGTAGTATGCCCAGGGATGGTGGTGTCTCTGGCTACACCTTC
>12|NA|NA|TRBJ1-1|TRBV3-1/TRBV3-2
CASSQAITEAFF
TGTGCCAGCAGCCAAGCCATCACTGAAGCTTTCTTT
>15|NA|TRBD2|TRBJ2-1|TRBV18
CASSPRHLAGSEQFF
TGTGCCAGCTCACCACGACATCTAGCGGGTAGTGAGCAGTTCTTC
>14|NA|NA|TRBJ2-1|TRBV9
CASSVATSGGEQFF
TGTGCCAGCAGCGTAGCTACTTCTGGAGGGGAGCAGTTCTTC
>16|few|TRBD2|TRBJ2-1|TRBV10-3
CAISSGTSGSMNEQFF
TGTGCCATCAGTTCCGGGACTAGCGGGAGTATGAATGAGCAGTTCTTC
>16|NA|TRBD1|TRBJ2-2|TRBV9
CASSRLGQGITGELFF
TGTGCCAGCAGCCGCCTGGGACAGGGCATAACCGGGGAGCTGTTTTTT
>14|NA|NA|TRBJ2-5|TRBV27
CASSFAGRGETQYF
TGTGCCAGCAGTTTTGCCGGGAGAGGGGAGACCCAGTACTTC